This is a list of T cell receptor beta chains from one sample in a study of OX40 agonist ivuxolimab in advanced cancers. Some clones are missing from TCRdb's copy, which holds only in-frame ones; the method was immunoSEQ multiplex PCR. The sample shows tens of thousands of clones, about 90% of them seen only once. The specimen was CD4+ or CD8+ T cells sorted from blood, collected in a trial of the OX40 agonist ivuxolimab. These receptors were obtained from an adult with an advanced solid tumor such as melanoma, head and neck, liver or kidney cancer. Each CDR3 is given with its conserved first and last residue. Each record gives: clone size, V gene, J gene, D gene, CDR3 protein, CDR3 DNA. A D gene is named only where the DNA matches it firmly. Size values are once, few and many counts, or a class for expanded clones, and some rows have none.

>-|TRBV19|TRBJ1-1|-
CASSMGRSNTEAFF
TGTGCCAGTAGTATGGGACGGAGTAACACTGAAGCTTTCTTT
>-|TRBV4-1|TRBJ2-3|TRBD2
CASSQGLAGQYF
TGCGCCAGCAGCCAAGGACTAGCGGGGCAGTATTTT
>-|TRBV13|TRBJ1-1|-
CASSLSNLSMNTEAFF
TGTGCCAGCAGCTTATCGAACCTAAGTATGAACACTGAAGCTTTCTTT
>-|TRBV18|TRBJ2-1|-
CASSPLYNEQFF
TGTGCCAGCTCCCCGTTGTACAATGAGCAGTTCTTC
>-|TRBV13|TRBJ2-3|TRBD2
CASSLGGSGRATDTQYF
TGTGCCAGCAGCTTAGGAGGTAGCGGGAGGGCAACAGATACGCAGTATTTT
>once|TRBV4-3|TRBJ2-1|TRBD2
CASSEGLAGYNEQFF
TGCGCCAGCAGCGAGGGGCTAGCGGGGTACAATGAGCAGTTCTTC
>-|TRBV10-3|TRBJ2-1|TRBD2
CAAGETDQVNEQFF
TGTGCCGCGGGGGAAACGGACCAAGTAAATGAGCAGTTCTTC
>-|TRBV4-2|TRBJ1-1|-
CASSQETVNTEAFF
TGTGCCAGCAGCCAAGAGACCGTGAACACTGAAGCTTTCTTT
>-|TRBV6-6|TRBJ2-2|-
CASRRLGFDTGELFF
TGTGCCAGCAGACGACTAGGGTTCGACACCGGGGAGCTGTTTTTT
>once|TRBV27|TRBJ2-1|TRBD1
CASSLGTGGYNEQFF
TGTGCCAGCAGTTTGGGGACAGGGGGCTACAATGAGCAGTTCTTC
>once|TRBV4-1|TRBJ1-1|-
CASSPIQGTEAFF
TGCGCCAGCAGCCCTATTCAGGGCACTGAAGCTTTCTTT
>-|TRBV11-2|TRBJ2-7|TRBD2
CASSPGLAYEQYF
TGTGCCAGCAGCCCAGGACTAGCGTACGAGCAGTACTTC
>-|TRBV6-1|TRBJ2-2|-
CAIRGREGGELFF
TGTGCCATCCGGGGAAGGGAAGGAGGGGAGCTGTTTTTT
>-|TRBV5-1|TRBJ2-1|-
CASSFGRNEQFF
TGCGCCAGCAGCTTCGGCCGCAATGAGCAGTTCTTC
>-|TRBV18|TRBJ2-6|-
CASSPPRYQTGANVLTF
TGTGCCAGCTCACCACCAAGGTACCAAACTGGGGCCAACGTCCTGACTTTC
>-|TRBV14|TRBJ2-5|TRBD2
CASSPFWSGSYETQYF
TGTGCCAGCAGCCCTTTTTGGAGCGGGAGTTACGAGACCCAGTACTTC
>-|TRBV6-1|TRBJ1-1|TRBD1
CASSETGGNTEAFF
TGTGCCAGCAGTGAGACAGGGGGGAACACTGAAGCTTTCTTT
>-|TRBV4-2|TRBJ1-3|-
CASSQRGGNTIYF
TGTGCCAGCAGCCAAAGAGGAGGAAACACCATATATTTT
>-|TRBV19|TRBJ1-1|TRBD1
CAISSRGQGGNTEAFF
TGTGCCATCTCATCCCGGGGACAGGGAGGGAACACTGAAGCTTTCTTT
>-|TRBV28|TRBJ2-7|-
CASSSPQPGPDSYEQYF
TGTGCCAGCAGTTCCCCTCAGCCGGGACCTGACTCCTACGAGCAGTACTTC
>once|TRBV2|TRBJ2-1|-
CASSERGGPYNEQFF
TGTGCCAGCAGTGAAAGAGGCGGGCCCTACAATGAGCAGTTCTTC
>-|TRBV6-5|TRBJ2-5|-
CASSYLGGGETQYF
TGTGCCAGCAGTTACTTGGGGGGAGGAGAGACCCAGTACTTC
>-|TRBV13|TRBJ2-7|-
CASSLGGYEQYF
TGTGCCAGCAGCTTAGGGGGCTACGAGCAGTACTTC
>-|TRBV6-1|TRBJ1-5|-
CASSDAAYSNQPQHF
TGTGCCAGCAGTGATGCCGCTTATAGCAATCAGCCCCAGCATTTT
>-|TRBV6-5|TRBJ1-1|-
CASSRRGRNTEAFF
TGTGCCAGCAGTCGTCGGGGAAGGAACACTGAAGCTTTCTTT
>-|TRBV7-2|TRBJ1-5|-
CASSLGAWASNQPQHF
TGTGCCAGCAGCTTAGGTGCTTGGGCTAGCAATCAGCCCCAGCATTTT
>-|TRBV19|TRBJ1-2|-
CASSPRPNPNYGYTF
TGTGCCAGTAGTCCCCGACCAAATCCAAACTATGGCTACACCTTC
>-|TRBV4-1|TRBJ2-1|TRBD2
CASSHPLAGGANEQFF
TGCGCCAGCAGCCATCCCCTAGCGGGAGGAGCCAATGAGCAGTTCTTC
>-|TRBV30|TRBJ1-2|-
CATVGPPYGYTF
TGTGCCACAGTGGGACCGCCCTATGGCTACACCTTC
>-|TRBV10-3|TRBJ2-3|TRBD2
CAISELGLAGGSTDTQYF
TGTGCCATCAGTGAGTTGGGACTAGCGGGAGGTAGCACAGATACGCAGTATTTT
>-|TRBV14|TRBJ1-1|-
CASSPVQDYPVDRAFF
TGTGCCAGCAGTCCTGTCCAAGATTACCCGGTGGATCGGGCTTTCTTT
>-|TRBV19|TRBJ1-2|-
CASSIDSGALGGYTF
TGTGCCAGTAGTATCGACTCGGGGGCCCTTGGTGGCTACACCTTC
>-|TRBV10-3|TRBJ2-7|-
CAISGGKTNSYEQYF
TGTGCCATCAGTGGAGGCAAGACCAACTCCTACGAGCAGTACTTC
>-|TRBV28|TRBJ2-1|TRBD2
CASSPGLGGLFF
TGTGCCAGCAGCCCGGGACTAGGAGGGTTGTTCTTC
>-|TRBV19|TRBJ1-1|TRBD1
CASRGTVEAFF
TGTGCCAGTAGAGGGACAGTTGAAGCTTTCTTT
>-|TRBV27|TRBJ2-3|-
CASSPLQGRRGTDTQYF
TGTGCCAGCAGTCCCTTACAGGGCCGGAGAGGCACAGATACGCAGTATTTT
>few|TRBV9|TRBJ2-3|TRBD2
CASSASGSTDTQYF
TGTGCCAGCAGCGCTAGCGGGAGCACAGATACGCAGTATTTT
>-|TRBV13|TRBJ1-1|-
CASSAWGTEAFF
TGTGCCAGCAGCGCGTGGGGGACTGAAGCTTTCTTT
>-|TRBV28|TRBJ1-2|-
CASSPGINYGYTF
TGTGCCAGCAGTCCGGGAATTAACTATGGCTACACCTTC
>-|TRBV9|TRBJ2-1|TRBD2
CASSVGGGSSYNEQFF
TGTGCCAGCAGCGTAGGGGGCGGGAGCTCCTACAATGAGCAGTTCTTC
>-|TRBV28|TRBJ2-2|-
CASSFRAGELFF
TGTGCCAGCAGTTTTCGCGCCGGGGAGCTGTTTTTT
>-|TRBV7-9|TRBJ2-3|TRBD2
CASSLASGSPTDTQYF
TGTGCCAGCAGCTTAGCTAGCGGGAGCCCCACAGATACGCAGTATTTT